This note documents a single T cell receptor (beta chain) sequence. This clonotype was detected a few times. It has no known antigen specificity. Per-base qualities were not stored, and no clone one base away is much larger. In the study, sorted CD4+ and CD8+ blood T cells from patients with severe aplastic anemia and from healthy subjects underwent deep sequencing of TCR repertoires. Ficoll-Paque density gradient centrifugation was used to isolate peripheral blood mononuclear cells. Before DNA extraction, CD4+ and CD8+ T cells were sorted with FACS or magnetic beads. The germline V end is reduced by 9 bases and the J end by 6 bases; junction bases left unmatched: 8. Per the germline V gene, SGHRS is the CDR1 and YFSETQ is the CDR2. Taken from cysteine to phenylalanine, the CDR3 has 14 residues. Only the CDR3 DNA is retained, 42 bases long and in frame from the first base. TCR beta VDJ combination and CDR3 sequence profiling used genomic DNA as the template. An Illumina HiSeq 2000 was used for TCR repertoire sequencing. The original pipeline was this. TRBV/TRBJ rearrangement plots, CDR3 size and DJ length profiles, and Simpson's diversity index were used to assess repertoires. Whichever DNA sequence was most abundant in the deep sequencing data was defined as the immunodominant clone. CDR3 amino acid sequences were checked for sharing across subjects and were also compared against the VDJdb database and published repertoires. TCRdb reran the public reads through fastp at Q25 and MiXCR, keeping productive beta chains. Identical CDR3 proteins give one entry, which carries the most common genes and DNA. These V and J calls derive from TCRdb rather than the authors' analysis. The sample contains roughly 300,000 distinct CDR3 sequences, 55% to 65% of them found a single time. 7% to 9% of the sample lies in the top ten.

These data are taken from a study of CD8+CD57+ T cells in acquired aplastic anemia (dated by TCRdb to about 2018). About the study as a whole: On average, sorted CD4+ and CD8+ cells yielded around 3.1 ug of extracted DNA, with a range of about 0.18 to 27.4 ug.

Study-wide findings and limitations: Patients and healthy controls showed no significant difference in CD8+ Simpson's diversity (P=0.060). Fewer than 30 CD8+ CDR3 sequences were found in both patients and controls but appeared to be highly expressed in patients and within the immunodominant clones of the patients.

The receptor comes from a human donor with severe aplastic anemia or a healthy control (not recorded which). The chain was built from TRBV5-1 and TRBJ2-7, with 14 central nucleotides matching TRBD2. The specimen sequenced was sorted CD4+, CD8+, or CD8+CD57+ T cells (not recorded which) from PBMCs. The DNA reads as follows: TGCGCCACCCAGGGACTAGCGGGAGTTGGCGAGCAGTACTTC. Its protein is CATQGLAGVGEQYF. When the CDR3 is completed using the reference TRBV5-1 and TRBJ2-7 genes on either side, the full variable domain is KAGVTQTPRYLIKTRGQQVTLSCSPISGHRSVSWYQQTPGQGLQFLFEYFSETQRNKGNFPGRFSGRQFSNSRSEMNVSTLELGDSALYLCATQGLAGVGEQYFGPGTRLTVT.